This entry features one T cell receptor beta chain sequence. Its target is not known. The data originate from a study of cytomegalovirus exposure and HLA in healthy donors. About the research overall: Across more than 350 genotyped donors, around 82% landed in the Caucasian-associated ancestry cluster. Study results and limitations: As a later analysis revealed, most CMV-associated TCR beta chains appeared HLA-restricted. Specificity for CMV antigens was confirmed in vitro for three of the CMV-associated chains.

The CDR3 is made up of 16 amino acids. Germline values: CDR1 SGHTA, CDR2 FQGNSA. J was trimmed by 5 bases and V by 4 bases; bases with no gene match: 12. PCR employed 60 Vbeta and 13 Jbeta primers. Data came from immunoSEQ multiplex PCR; TCRdb stores just in-frame clones and leaves some out. The sample includes some 210,000 clones, around 73% of them seen just once. The V gene is TRBV7-2, the J gene TRBJ2-3; 7 positions match TRBD1. Material: PBMCs. This clonotype originated in a woman aged 25-40 years in good health and CMV-seropositive. The DNA for the CDR3 is TGTGCCAGCAGCTCTCTGAACAGGGGCGCAGGAGATACGCAGTATTTT. It yields the protein CASSSLNRGAGDTQYF.